Following are 2 T cell receptor beta chains from one sample sequenced in a study of cytomegalovirus exposure and HLA in healthy donors. 13 Jbeta primers and 60 Vbeta primers were used for the PCR. Measured with immunoSEQ multiplex PCR; TCRdb has only the in-frame clones, and not every one. The table records approximately 67,000 clones, roughly nine tenths of them present only once. The material sequenced was PBMCs. The receptors were sampled from a woman in her thirties in good health and CMV-seropositive.

This clone appeared once. J is TRBJ2-1 and V is TRBV12-5, with TRBD1 matching 8 bases. Germline CDR1 reads LGHNT; CDR2 reads FRNRAP. This CDR3 is 15 amino acids long. V was pared by 6 bases and J by 0 bases, with 4 bases of the junction left unmatched. CDR3 loop: CASGTGGSSYNEQFF. The CDR3 bases are TGTGCTAGTGGCACAGGGGGTAGCTCCTACAATGAGCAGTTCTTC.

The chain combines TRBV30 with TRBJ1-2; D is uncertain. This CDR3 is 10 amino acids long. V gave up 3 bases and J gave up 4 bases, with 3 bases separating them. Germline CDR1 reads GTSNPN; CDR2 reads SVGIG (reference sequence). DNA of the CDR3: TGTGCCTGGAGGAGCTATGGCTACACCTTC. Translated: CAWRSYGYTF. Complete variable domain (other parts from reference TRBV30 and TRBJ1-2): SQTIHQWPATLVQPVGSPLSLECTVEGTSNPNLYWYRQAAGRGLQLLFYSVGIGQISSEVPQNLSASRPQDRQFILSSKKLLLSDSGFYLCAWRSYGYTFGSGTRLTVV.